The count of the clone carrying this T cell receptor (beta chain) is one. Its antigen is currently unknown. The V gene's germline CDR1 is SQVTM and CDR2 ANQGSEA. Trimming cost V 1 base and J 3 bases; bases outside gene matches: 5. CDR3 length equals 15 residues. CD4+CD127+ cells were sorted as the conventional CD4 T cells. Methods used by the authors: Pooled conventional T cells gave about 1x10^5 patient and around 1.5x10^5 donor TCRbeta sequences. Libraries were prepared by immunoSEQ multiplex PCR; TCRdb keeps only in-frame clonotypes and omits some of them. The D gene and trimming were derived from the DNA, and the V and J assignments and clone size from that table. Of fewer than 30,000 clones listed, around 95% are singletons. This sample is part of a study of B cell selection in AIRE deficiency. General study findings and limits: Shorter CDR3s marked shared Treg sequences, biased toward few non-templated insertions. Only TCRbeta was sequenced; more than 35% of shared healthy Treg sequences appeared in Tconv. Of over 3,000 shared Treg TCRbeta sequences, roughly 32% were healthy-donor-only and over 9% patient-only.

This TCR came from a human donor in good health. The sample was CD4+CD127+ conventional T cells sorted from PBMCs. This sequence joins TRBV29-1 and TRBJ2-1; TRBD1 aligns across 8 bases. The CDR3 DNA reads TGCAGCGTTGAAGGGGGACAGGCTAACTACAATGAGCAGTTCTTC. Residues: CSVEGGQANYNEQFF.